The 9 T cell receptor beta chains presented below share a single source sample, sequenced in a study of blood T cell repertoires in COVID-19 (dated by TCRdb to the early 2020s). The library was made by the immunoSEQ multiplex PCR assay. The source is immuneACCESS, and TCRdb retained only in-frame sequences with V and J called. Part of the clones is not carried over; for the studies checked, unresolved V genes explain less than half of this, and the remainder is unexplained. The sample table shows nearly 350,000 clones, and under 95% are seen once. Of the sample, around 3.5% is held by the ten largest clones. The material sequenced was peripheral blood. These receptors originate from a woman between 18 and 29 years old who had recovered from COVID-19.

This sequence joins TRBV7-8 and TRBJ2-5, with D maybe TRBD2 (6 bases). This CDR3 is 13 amino acids long. Germline CDR1 and CDR2: SGHVS and FQNEAQ. V lost 7 bases to trimming and J lost 5 bases, with 14 bases between them. The CDR3: CASMARGRETQYF. CDR3 sequence (DNA): TGTGCCAGCATGGCTCGGGGGAGGGAGACCCAGTACTTC.

V and J are TRBV5-1 and TRBJ2-7, with 11 bases fitting TRBD1. The CDR3 totals 16 residues. V dropped 0 bases and J dropped 3; count of bases not matched to a gene: 5. CDR1 is SGHRS, CDR2 YFSETQ, per germline. This CDR3 is CASSLGPGTGGYEQYV. The CDR3 DNA reads TGCGCCAGCAGCTTGGGCCCTGGGACAGGGGGCTACGAGCAGTACGTC.

The chain links TRBV14 to TRBJ2-7; D possibly corresponds to TRBD1 (5 bases). V was shortened by 0 bases and J by 9 bases, with 24 bases between the two germline ends. Germline V CDR1 and CDR2: SGHDN, FVKESK. There are 17 residues in the CDR3. DNA of the CDR3: TGTGCCAGCAGCCAAGACCCCAAGGGGTCTCCCCGCTCTCGGCAGTACGTC. Its translation is CASSQDPKGSPRSRQYV.

CDR3 sequence: CASSFVRTNTGELFF. CDR3 sequence (DNA): TGTGCCAGCAGCTTCGTGCGGACGAACACCGGGGAGCTGTTTTTT. The chain is built from TRBV7-2 and TRBJ2-2; no definite D call. V was cut by 3 bases and J by 0 bases, with 8 bases left in between. Germline V gene sequence: CDR1 SGHTA, CDR2 FQGNSA. CDR3 size: 15 residues.

The genes are TRBV6-5 and TRBJ1-1, with unresolved D. Germline CDR1 MNHEY, CDR2 SVGAGI. The V end lost 6 bases, the J end lost 0 bases, and 14 bases lay between the germline ends. This CDR3 comprises 15 residues. CDR3 protein: CASRTTEQLNTEAFF. CDR3 nucleotide sequence: TGTGCCAGCAGGACCACGGAGCAGCTGAACACTGAAGCTTTCTTT.

The J gene is TRBJ2-5, the V gene TRBV3-1 (or the pseudogene TRBV3-2), with TRBD2 identical over 7 bases. In germline, CDR1 is LGHDT, CDR2 YNNKEL (reference sequence). The V gene end was trimmed by 2 bases and the J gene end by 4 bases; junction bases not matched to a gene: 25. This CDR3 comprises 21 residues. CDR3 protein: CASSQYEFLREMMGEGETQYF. For the CDR3, the DNA is TGTGCCAGCAGCCAATATGAATTCTTGCGGGAGATGATGGGGGAAGGAGAGACCCAGTACTTC.

The chain employs TRBV5-5 and TRBJ1-2; TRBD1 agrees at 8 bases. Losses at the gene ends were 4 bases for V and 4 bases for J; bases not matched to a gene: 9. The CDR3 extends over 15 amino acids. Germline CDR1 is SGHKS and CDR2 is YYEKEE (reference sequence). CDR3 in DNA: TGTGCCAGCAGCCTCAAATTCGGGACAGGCTATGGCTACACCTTC. It codes for CASSLKFGTGYGYTF.

This chain connects TRBV2 to TRBJ2-1, with 9 bases lining up with TRBD2. With V trimmed by 7 bases and J by 2 bases, 6 bases remained unmatched. The CDR3 totals 15 residues. CDR1 is SNHLY, CDR2 FYNNEI, per germline. CDR3 region: CASNLAGTTYNEQFF. The CDR3 region has the DNA TGTGCCAGCAATCTAGCGGGAACAACCTACAATGAGCAGTTCTTC.

The chain recombines TRBV5-5 with TRBJ1-1, with TRBD1 as a possible D gene (6 bases). The CDR3 is made up of 14 amino acids. Germline V gene lookup returns CDR1 SGHKS and CDR2 YYEKEE (reference sequence). Trimming cost V 3 bases and J 3 bases, with 12 bases left between them. This CDR3 reads CASSWGGGHTEAFF. The DNA for the CDR3 is TGTGCCAGCAGCTGGGGCGGGGGGCACACTGAAGCTTTCTTT.